This T cell receptor (beta chain) originates from a study of OX40 agonist ivuxolimab in advanced cancers. Study context: At 65% to 85% male, the cohort had a mean age of 60 years, ranging from about 23 to 80. Findings of the study overall: Relatively little clonal expansion, among the lowest observed, appeared in partial responders at 0.1-3.0 mg/kg.

Sequencing used immunoSEQ multiplex PCR; TCRdb keeps in-frame clones, though not all of them. The profile shows tens of thousands of clones, approximately 80% of them singletons. For this clone: Its antigen is not identified.

The CDR3 contains 16 residues. V shed 3 bases and J 2 bases; nucleotides not matched to a gene: 5. Per the germline V gene, CDR1 is ENHRY and CDR2 is SYGVKD. The clonotype originates from an adult with an advanced solid tumor such as melanoma, head and neck, liver or kidney cancer. This specimen consisted of CD4+ or CD8+ T cells sorted from blood, obtained in a trial of the OX40 agonist ivuxolimab. The rearrangement links TRBV10-3 to TRBJ2-2; the match to TRBD2 covers 8 bases. CDR3 DNA: TGTGCCATCAGTGATGCGGGAGGACCAAACACCGGGGAGCTGTTTTTT. As protein: CAISDAGGPNTGELFF.